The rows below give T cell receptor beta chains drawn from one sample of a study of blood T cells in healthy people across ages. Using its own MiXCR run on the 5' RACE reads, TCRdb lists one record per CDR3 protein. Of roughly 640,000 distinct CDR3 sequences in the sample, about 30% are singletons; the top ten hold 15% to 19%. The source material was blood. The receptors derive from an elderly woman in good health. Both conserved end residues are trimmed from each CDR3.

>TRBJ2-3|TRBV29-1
SVPTGGSGTQY
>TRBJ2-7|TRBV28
ASSISGGSYEQY
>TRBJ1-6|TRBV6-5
ASSYRDNSPLH
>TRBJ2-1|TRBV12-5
ASHRGHEQF
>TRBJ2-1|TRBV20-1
GATLPGAAYNEQF
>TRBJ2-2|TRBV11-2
ASSWTTSGELF
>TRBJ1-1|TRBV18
ASSPREVLNTEAF
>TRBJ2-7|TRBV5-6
ASSGGGARQAYEQY
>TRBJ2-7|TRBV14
ASSQELAPGEQY
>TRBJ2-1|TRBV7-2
ASSLALSSYNEQF
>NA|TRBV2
ASSGLAGRGSSYNEQY
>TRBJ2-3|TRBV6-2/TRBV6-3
ASSTSGGAADTQY
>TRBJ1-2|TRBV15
ATSRGFERYGYT
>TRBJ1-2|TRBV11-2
ASSFGGTGTTGYGYT
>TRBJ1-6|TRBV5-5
ASSRTAYNSPLH
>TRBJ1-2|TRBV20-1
SAAGRGIYYGYT
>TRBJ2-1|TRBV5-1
ASSTTPGGALNEQF
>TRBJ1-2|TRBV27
ASSLMVSGEISYGYT
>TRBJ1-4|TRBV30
ACGTENEKLF
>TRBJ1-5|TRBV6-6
ASSYSRGNQPQH
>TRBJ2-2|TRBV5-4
ASSSGQSKRSTRELF
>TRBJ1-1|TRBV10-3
AISRDRANTEAF
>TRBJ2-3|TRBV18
ASSSTGGVDTQY
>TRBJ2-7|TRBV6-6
ASTGGYEQY
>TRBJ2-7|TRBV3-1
ASSRDPEIYEQY
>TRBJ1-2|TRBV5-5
ASSWGQGEGYT
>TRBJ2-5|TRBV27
ASSKIGGTKETQY
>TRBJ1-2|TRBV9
ASSDVFGGYT
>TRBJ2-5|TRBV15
ATSTRQAAETQY
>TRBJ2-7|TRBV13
ASSFMGRGDYGQY
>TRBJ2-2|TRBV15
ATSSGYGYTGELF
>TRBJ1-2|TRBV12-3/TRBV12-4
ASSPQATWGGYT